This TCR beta chain comes out of a study of cytomegalovirus exposure and HLA in healthy donors. The overall study: About 85 million unique TCR sequences came from HLA-typed donors in an early release.

Study results and limitations: A later analysis found that most CMV-associated TCR beta chains appeared HLA-restricted. Most of the TCR beta V segments (in an earlier analysis) were productive either about 87% or about 30% of the time.

Turning to this clone: Antigen specificity is unknown.

The study ran its PCR with 60 Vbeta and 13 Jbeta primers. Generated by immunoSEQ multiplex PCR, the TCRdb table keeps only in-frame clones and is missing some. The sample has some 200,000 clones; around 82% are singletons. The TCR sequence derives from a woman aged 30 to 39 in good health and CMV-seronegative. Sequenced sample: PBMCs.

The CDR3 sequence: CASSLLNPTSAAEQFF. DNA for the CDR3: TGTGCCAGCAGCCTCCTGAATCCGACTAGCGCGGCTGAGCAGTTCTTC. The V call is TRBV7-7, the J call TRBJ2-1; TRBD2 matches 8 bases. The ends lost 5 bases at V and 9 bases at J; junction bases unmatched: 15. CDR3 length: 16 residues. In germline, CDR1 is SSHAT, CDR2 FNYEAQ (reference sequence).